This passage covers 24 T cell receptor beta chains from one sample sequenced in a study of beta chain features in type 1 diabetes. General observations from the study: Patients with Type 1 diabetes showed moderately but significantly shorter TCRB CDR3s in all four CD4+ subsets.

Reverse transcription of all isolated RNA meant that expressed TCRB transcripts were sequenced. Some clones are missing from TCRdb's copy, which holds only in-frame ones; the method was immunoSEQ multiplex PCR. The sample lists 100,000 to 150,000 clones; about 10% were seen once. For these TCRs, the target antigens are not known. The sequencing sample was made of central memory CD4+ T cells from blood. The source is a man aged 25 to 40 with type 1 diabetes.

There are a few counts of this clone. This chain uses TRBV7-2 with TRBJ2-6; D is unclear. Trimming shortened V by 5 bases and J by 0 bases, and 11 bases separated the two germline ends. The CDR3 covers 16 residues. Germline CDR1 and CDR2: SGHTA and FQGNSA. CDR3 DNA: TGTGCCAGCAGCCCCTACGTCCTCTCTGGGGCCAACGTCCTGACTTTC. As protein: CASSPYVLSGANVLTF.

This clone has more than one count but fewer than ten. V gene TRBV6-4 combines with J gene TRBJ1-2, with D possibly TRBD1 on 6 matching bases. Germline V gene lookup returns CDR1 MRHNA and CDR2 SNTAGT. The length of the CDR3 is 15 residues. The germline V and J ends were trimmed by 3 bases and 5 bases, with 16 bases remaining between them. Written as DNA, the CDR3 is TGTGCCAGCAGTGAGGGGGGGGGCGTACAATATGGCTACACCTTC. It codes for CASSEGGGVQYGYTF.

This chain links TRBV19 with TRBJ2-3; 11 nucleotides agree with TRBD2. J lost 6 bases, V lost 3 bases, and 11 bases had no gene match. The germline CDR1 and CDR2 sequences are LNHDA and SQIVND (reference sequence). The CDR3 sequence is 17 residues long. CDR3 nucleotides: TGTGCCAGTAGTATCGGGGTCCGACTAGCGGGGATGGATACGCAGTATTTT. It yields the protein CASSIGVRLAGMDTQYF.

This clone has only a few counts. The V and J genes are TRBV29-1 and TRBJ1-2; D uncertain. With 5 bases removed from V and 7 bases from J, the gap between germline ends came to 20 bases. From germline, CDR1 is SQVTM and CDR2 ANQGSEA. CDR3 length: 14 amino acids. The chain's CDR3 is CSVLDSRHGGGYTF. The DNA of the CDR3 is TGCAGCGTTTTGGACTCCCGACACGGAGGTGGCTACACCTTC.

In this sample, this clone turned up a few times. This sequence joins TRBV5-4 and TRBJ2-3, with D possibly being TRBD1 (5 bases). The CDR3 extends over 14 amino acids. CDR1 and CDR2 from the germline V gene are SGHNT and YYREEE (reference sequence). The V end was cut by 3 bases, the J end by 5 bases, with 13 bases between. The DNA of the CDR3 is TGTGCCAGCAGCTCCCAGGGAAGAGGAGATACGCAGTATTTT. It translates to CASSSQGRGDTQYF.

The rearrangement joins TRBV5-4 to TRBJ1-1; D might be TRBD1 (5 bases). V lost 4 bases and J lost 1, with 11 bases in between. Looked up from germline, CDR1 is SGHNT and CDR2 is YYREEE (reference sequence). The CDR3 spans 14 residues. The CDR3 reads CASSHYTGNTEAFF. DNA of the CDR3: TGTGCCAGCAGCCATTATACAGGGAACACTGAAGCTTTCTTT.

On this clone: At one boundary the junction diverges from the germline segment, which might be a read error. V gene TRBV6-1 combines with J gene TRBJ1-6, with TRBD1 as a possible D gene (5 bases). Germline-derived CDR1 and CDR2 are MNHNS and SASEGT. The CDR3 sequence is 12 residues long. CDR3 in amino acids: CASSEAEGYRAF. The CDR3 region has the DNA TGTGCCAGCAGTGAAGCGGAGGGGTATCGGGCCTTT.

This clone occurred a few times. The J gene is TRBJ1-2, the V gene TRBV6-5, with 10 bases that match TRBD1. V lost 4 bases and J lost 8; bases outside the gene matches: 4. This CDR3 contains 13 residues. From germline, CDR1 is MNHEY and CDR2 SVGAGI. CDR3 DNA sequence: TGTGCCAGCAGTTCCCGACAGGGGGCCGGCTACACCTTC. Translation: CASSSRQGAGYTF.

This clone was detected a few times. The chain employs TRBV28 and TRBJ2-1; TRBD2 agrees at 7 bases. The V gene end was trimmed by 3 bases and the J gene end by 8 bases; junction bases not matched to a gene: 7. This CDR3 has 14 residues. The germline V gene has CDR1 MDHEN and CDR2 SYDVKM. The CDR3 loop reads CASSLGGSLDEQFF. CDR3 bases: TGTGCCAGCAGTTTGGGCGGGAGTCTCGATGAGCAGTTCTTC.

This rearrangement joins TRBV5-1 to TRBJ1-6; 8 nucleotides agree with TRBD1. The ends lost 4 bases at V and 5 bases at J; junction bases unmatched: 5. Germline loops: CDR1 SGHRS, CDR2 YFSETQ. CDR3 size: 15 residues. The CDR3 DNA sequence: TGCGCCAGCAGCCACGGACAGGGAGATAATTCACCCCTCCACTTT. This sequence encodes CASSHGQGDNSPLHF.

Comments on this clone: The sample carries other DNA sequences with the same CDR3. The chain carries TRBV18 and TRBJ2-7; tentative D call: TRBD2 (6 bases). Trimming stripped 1 base from V and 5 bases from J, with 6 bases between. The CDR3 totals 12 residues. CDR1 KGHSH and CDR2 LQKENI come from the germline V gene. The CDR3 sequence is CASSPRRDEQYF. DNA of the CDR3: TGTGCCAGCTCACCACGGAGGGACGAGCAGTACTTC. Looking up the rest from reference TRBV18 and TRBJ2-7 gives the full variable domain: NAGVMQNPRHLVRRRGQEARLRCSPMKGHSHVYWYRQLPEEGLKFMVYLQKENIIDESGMPKERFSAEFPKEGPSILRIQQVVRGDSAAYFCASSPRRDEQYFGPGTRLTVT.

This clone was seen only a few times. This rearrangement joins TRBV7-8 to TRBJ1-4; D perhaps matches TRBD1 (5 bases). V dropped 2 bases and J dropped 10 bases, with 8 bases sitting between them. From germline, CDR1 is SGHVS and CDR2 FQNEAQ. The CDR3 extends over 12 amino acids. The CDR3 sequence: CASSLRGGKLFF. The CDR3 DNA follows: TGTGCCAGCAGCTTAAGGGGTGGAAAACTGTTTTTT.

In its sample, this clone was seen a few times. The rearrangement uses TRBV5-6 and TRBJ2-7; D gene unclear. Germline CDR1 is SGHDT and CDR2 is YYEEEE. Trimming removed 0 bases at V and 5 bases at J, with 6 bases between. This CDR3 has 12 amino acids. DNA of the CDR3: TGTGCCAGCAGCTTGGCCGGTAACGAGCAGTACTTC. This translates into CASSLAGNEQYF.

This clone appeared a few times. V and J are TRBV25-1 and TRBJ1-5; TRBD1 matches at 9 bases. Per the germline V gene, CDR1 is MGHDK and CDR2 is SYGVNS. Germline trimming cut 4 bases from V and 5 bases from J; bases unmatched to any gene: 9. This CDR3 contains 16 residues. CDR3 sequence (DNA): TGTGCCAGCAGTGGAGGCGGGACAGGGAACCATCAGCCCCAGCATTTT. Amino acid sequence: CASSGGGTGNHQPQHF.

J is TRBJ1-5 and V is TRBV10-3, with TRBD1 as a possible D gene (5 bases). Trimming stripped 0 bases from V and 7 bases from J, with 10 bases between. Germline V CDR1 and CDR2: ENHRY, SYGVKD. The CDR3 runs to 14 residues. DNA of the CDR3: TGTGCCATCAGTGAGTCGGTCCAGGGACAGCCCCAGCATTTT. Protein: CAISESVQGQPQHF.

The rearrangement joins TRBV9 to TRBJ1-1, with D unresolved. Germline V gives CDR1 SGDLS, CDR2 YYNGEE. V was pared by 3 bases and J by 2 bases, with 8 bases between. The CDR3 spans 13 residues. The CDR3 sequence: CASSEMLNTEAFF. The CDR3 DNA sequence: TGTGCCAGCAGCGAGATGCTAAACACTGAAGCTTTCTTT.

In this sample, this clone turned up a few times. The CDR3 region is CASPLPGQGLPTAFF. The CDR3 DNA is TGTGCCAGCCCCCTTCCGGGACAGGGCCTACCCACAGCTTTCTTT. This sequence joins TRBV7-9 and TRBJ1-1; 9 bases line up with TRBD1. The V gene's germline CDR1 is SEHNR and CDR2 FQNEAQ (reference sequence). V was clipped by 8 bases and J by 10 bases; unmatched bases: 17. This CDR3 spans 15 amino acids.

The V and J genes are TRBV28 and TRBJ1-5; 12 bases fit TRBD1. This CDR3 region has 15 residues. Germline CDR1 MDHEN, CDR2 SYDVKM. Germline trimming cut 3 bases from V and 5 bases from J; bases unmatched to any gene: 2. CDR3 bases: TGTGCCAGCAGTTTGGGGGACAGGGGGCATCAGCCCCAGCATTTT. Amino acids: CASSLGDRGHQPQHF.

J is TRBJ2-7 and V is TRBV28; the match to TRBD1 covers 9 bases. CDR3 size: 14 residues. V was pared by 6 bases and J by 4 bases, with 7 bases of the junction left unmatched. Per the germline V gene, CDR1 is MDHEN and CDR2 is SYDVKM. As DNA, the CDR3 is TGTGCCAGCAGCTCGGGACAGGGTTGGTACGAGCAGTACTTC. This encodes CASSSGQGWYEQYF.

This clone was found once. This chain connects TRBV2 to TRBJ2-5, with 7 bases matching TRBD2. The V gene end was trimmed by 6 bases and the J gene end by 0 bases; junction bases not matched to a gene: 4. CDR3 length: 14 amino acids. Germline-derived CDR1 and CDR2 are SNHLY and FYNNEI. This CDR3 is CASSFGGYQETQYF. DNA of the CDR3: TGTGCCAGCAGCTTCGGGGGGTACCAAGAGACCCAGTACTTC. Filled out from reference TRBV2 and TRBJ2-5, the complete variable domain reads EPEVTQTPSHQVTQMGQEVILRCVPISNHLYFYWYRQILGQKVEFLVSFYNNEISEKSEIFDDQFSVERPDGSNFTLKIRSTKLEDSAMYFCASSFGGYQETQYFGPGTRLLVL.

This clone was counted between two and nine times. The rearrangement uses TRBV28 and TRBJ2-7; D is unresolved. CDR1 and CDR2 from the germline V gene are MDHEN and SYDVKM. The CDR3 totals 13 residues. The V and J ends lost 3 bases and 0 bases respectively, with 6 bases between them. The CDR3 sequence is CASSLGSSYEQYF. As DNA, the CDR3 is TGTGCCAGCAGTTTGGGCAGCTCCTACGAGCAGTACTTC. Based on the CDR3 plus reference TRBV28 and TRBJ2-7, the full variable domain is DVKVTQSSRYLVKRTGEKVFLECVQDMDHENMFWYRQDPGLGLRLIYFSYDVKMKEKGDIPEGYSVSREKKERFSLILESASTNQTSMYLCASSLGSSYEQYFGPGTRLTVT.

This clone was seen more than once but under ten times. This chain uses TRBV7-2 with TRBJ1-1; weak D call: TRBD1 (6 bases). Germline-derived CDR1 and CDR2 are SGHTA and FQGNSA. Trimming left V 3 bases short and J 3 bases short, with 17 bases between. This CDR3 region has 16 residues. As DNA, the CDR3 is TGTGCCAGCAGCTTTACTCAGGGGAGGGGAGACACTGAAGCTTTCTTT. As protein: CASSFTQGRGDTEAFF.

This clone was picked up a small number of times. This chain links TRBV7-9 with TRBJ2-7, with 9 bases that match TRBD2. V gave up 5 bases and J gave up 2 bases; unmatched junction bases: 7. Germline CDR1 is SEHNR and CDR2 is FQNEAQ (reference sequence). This CDR3 is built from 15 residues. CDR3 sequence: CASSPRGGGAYEQYF. DNA for the CDR3: TGTGCCAGCAGCCCAAGGGGCGGGGGGGCCTACGAGCAGTACTTC.

This clone was observed a handful of times. The junction differs from germline at one of its ends, possibly a read error. This chain uses TRBV7-2 with TRBJ1-1; maybe TRBD1 (6 bases). Germline CDR1 and CDR2: SGHTA and FQGNSA. There are 14 residues in the CDR3. The CDR3 DNA follows: TGCGCCAGCAGCCCGCAGGGGTGGGGCACTGAAGCTTTCTTT. Its translation is CASSPQGWGTEAFF.